Presented here are 24 T cell receptor beta chains from one specimen sequenced in a study of neurological immune-mediated disorders (dated by TCRdb to the late 2010s). Library creation used 5' RACE. Data came from an Illumina HiSeq 2500. Clones were called with MiXCR by TCRdb after fastp trimmed the public reads at Q25, and only in-frame beta chains were retained. Rows are combined by CDR3 protein, so each entry shows the most common genes and DNA. Present in this sample are about 31,000 distinct CDR3 sequences, about an eighth of which were seen just once. Around 5% of the sample goes to the ten largest clones. The sample's time point label, decoded: technical triplicate 2. Sequenced material: CD4+ T cells from blood. These receptors came from a female donor with HTLV-1-associated myelopathy (HAM/TSP).

This clonotype was recorded many times. V gene TRBV12-5 combines with J gene TRBJ2-6, with D perhaps matching TRBD2 (5 bases). The germline V gene has CDR1 LGHNT and CDR2 FRNRAP. CDR3 length: 17 residues. V was clipped by 2 bases and J by 2 bases, with 13 bases between them. The CDR3 sequence: CASGLSEAWAGANVLTF. The CDR3 region has the DNA TGTGCTAGTGGTTTGTCGGAGGCCTGGGCTGGGGCCAACGTCCTGACTTTC.

This clonotype was found many times. The rearrangement joins TRBV15 to TRBJ1-2; D gene ambiguous. This CDR3 is built from 12 residues. Germline V gene lookup returns CDR1 LNHNV and CDR2 YYDKDF (reference sequence). Trimming took off 0 bases at V and 7 bases at J, with 6 bases between the two ends. The DNA of the CDR3 is TGTGCCACCAGCAGAGATCTGGTTGGCTACACCTTC. Amino acids: CATSRDLVGYTF. Full variable domain (outside the CDR3, taken from reference TRBV15 and TRBJ1-2): DAMVIQNPRYQVTQFGKPVTLSCSQTLNHNVMYWYQQKSSQAPKLLFHYYDKDFNNEADTPDNFQSRRPNTSFCFLDIRSPGLGDTAMYLCATSRDLVGYTFGSGTRLTVV.

In its sample, this clonotype ranks as medium-sized (0.01 to 0.1%). The chain carries TRBV24-1 and TRBJ2-3, with 9 bases lining up with TRBD2. The CDR3 runs 15 residues. Trimming at V came to 9 bases and at J to 6 bases, leaving 12 bases not matched to a gene. The germline gives CDR1 KGHDR, CDR2 SFDVKD. CDR3 DNA sequence: TGTGCCACCCGTGGGGCTAGCGGGGAGTCGGATACGCAGTATTTT. Encoded protein: CATRGASGESDTQYF.

This clonotype was detected many times. The V call is TRBV5-1, the J call TRBJ2-6; TRBD1 matches 10 bases. V was clipped by 4 bases and J by 0 bases; unmatched bases: 7. CDR1 and CDR2 from the germline V gene are SGHRS and YFSETQ. This CDR3 is 18 amino acids long. This CDR3 is CASSTRQGASSGANVLTF. The CDR3 nucleotides read TGCGCCAGCAGCACCCGACAGGGGGCGAGCTCTGGGGCCAACGTCCTGACTTTC. The full variable domain, its missing parts supplied by reference TRBV5-1 and TRBJ2-6, is KAGVTQTPRYLIKTRGQQVTLSCSPISGHRSVSWYQQTPGQGLQFLFEYFSETQRNKGNFPGRFSGRQFSNSRSEMNVSTLELGDSALYLCASSTRQGASSGANVLTFGAGSRLTVL.

Regarding this clonotype: Germline is not matched at one junction end, which may reflect a read error. Here the CDR3 DNA reads TGTGCTAGCAGCTCAGGGCTCAGCTCCTACAATGAGCAGTTCTTC. As protein: CASSSGLSSYNEQFF. The chain is built from TRBV7-7 and TRBJ2-1; weak D call: TRBD1 (5 bases). This CDR3 comprises 15 residues. CDR1 is SSHAT and CDR2 is FNYEAQ in the germline V gene (reference sequence).

This clonotype came up once. As DNA, the CDR3 is TGTGCCAGCAGCCAAATCGAGACAGACAATGAGCAGTTCTTC. This encodes CASSQIETDNEQFF. The chain recombines TRBV14 with TRBJ2-1, with a weak D call TRBD1 (5 bases). CDR3 length: 14 residues. V shed 2 bases and J shed 5 bases, with 10 bases lying between them. Germline assignment: CDR1 SGHDN and CDR2 FVKESK.

This clonotype has ten or more counts. The V and J genes are TRBV6-6 and TRBJ2-3; D possibly corresponds to TRBD2 (6 bases). The CDR3 is made up of 14 amino acids. Germline V gene lookup returns CDR1 MNHNY and CDR2 SVGAGI (reference sequence). Deletions cut 11 bases from V and 3 bases from J, with 18 bases between. This chain's CDR3 is CASRGGTYTDTQYF. The CDR3 DNA reads as TGTGCCTCTAGGGGCGGGACTTATACAGATACGCAGTATTTT.

By share, this clonotype ranks as medium-sized. This sequence joins TRBV7-2 and TRBJ2-1; TRBD2 matches 10 bases. The ends lost 1 base at V and 4 bases at J; junction bases unmatched: 4. Germline CDR1 reads SGHTA; CDR2 reads FQGNSA. This CDR3 has 16 amino acids. The CDR3 region has the DNA TGTGCCAGCAGCTTAGTCCAGCGGGGGGGTTACAATGAGCAGTTCTTC. This gives the protein CASSLVQRGGYNEQFF. Supplemented by reference TRBV7-2 and TRBJ2-1, the full variable domain reads GAGVSQSPSNKVTEKGKDVELRCDPISGHTALYWYRQSLGQGLEFLIYFQGNSAPDKSGLPSDRFSAERTGGSVSTLTIQRTQQEDSAVYLCASSLVQRGGYNEQFFGPGTRLTVL.

The chain recombines TRBV7-8 with TRBJ1-2; D not certain. CDR3 size: 13 residues. V dropped 9 bases and J dropped 8 bases, with 19 bases sitting between them. From germline, CDR1 is SGHVS and CDR2 FQNEAQ. CDR3 DNA sequence: TGTGCCAGTAGCCCGGCAGTGGGAGGGGGCTACACCTTC. It is translated as CASSPAVGGGYTF.

This clonotype has a count of ten or more. The V gene is TRBV20-1, the J gene TRBJ1-1; TRBD1 agrees at 7 bases. CDR1 and CDR2 (germline): DFQATT, SNEGSKA (reference sequence). The CDR3 runs to 15 residues. The ends lost 7 bases at V and 5 bases at J; junction bases unmatched: 16. The CDR3 region is CSGGGGISSGTEAFF. As DNA, the CDR3 is TGCAGTGGGGGAGGGGGCATTAGTTCCGGAACTGAAGCTTTCTTT.

This clonotype was seen at least ten times. V usage is TRBV28 and J usage is TRBJ2-4; D gene unclear. V shed 3 bases and J shed 3 bases, with 15 bases lying between them. The CDR3 extends over 16 amino acids. Looked up from germline, CDR1 is MDHEN and CDR2 is SYDVKM. CDR3 sequence: CASSFNALGGKNIQYF. The CDR3 DNA reads as TGTGCCAGCAGTTTCAATGCCCTCGGTGGCAAAAACATTCAGTACTTC.

This clonotype has a count of ten or more. This rearrangement joins TRBV20-1 to TRBJ2-7; 8 nucleotides line up with TRBD2. V gave up 1 base and J gave up 4 bases; unmatched junction bases: 0. This CDR3 region has 12 residues. The V gene's germline CDR1 is DFQATT and CDR2 SNEGSKA (reference sequence). The CDR3 protein is CSARGGGYEQYF. Here the CDR3 DNA reads TGCAGTGCTAGAGGCGGGGGGTACGAGCAGTACTTC.

This clonotype came up many times. One end of the junction does not line up with germline, which may come from a read error. The rearrangement links TRBV7-7 to TRBJ2-5; the D gene is possibly TRBD2 (6 bases). This CDR3 spans 17 amino acids. Germline CDR1 SSHAT, CDR2 FNYEAQ (reference sequence). The DNA of the CDR3 is TGTGCTAGCAGCTTAGGAGTAACCGGGAGACCCCAAGAGACCCAGTACTTC. This sequence encodes CASSLGVTGRPQETQYF.

The J gene is TRBJ2-5, the V gene TRBV10-2; D gene ambiguous. From germline, CDR1 is WSHSY and CDR2 SAAADI. V was trimmed by 7 bases and J by 12 bases, leaving 21 bases between them. CDR3 length: 13 residues. The CDR3 spells CASTSRMLETKYF. DNA of the CDR3: TGCGCCAGCACCTCCAGGATGTTAGAGACAAAGTACTTC.

By sample fraction, this clonotype is medium-sized. This chain links TRBV20-1 with TRBJ2-7, with 11 bases lining up with TRBD2. J gave up 7 bases and V 3 bases, and 8 bases lay outside the gene matches. In germline, CDR1 is DFQATT, CDR2 SNEGSKA (reference sequence). The CDR3 covers 14 residues. CDR3 sequence reads: CSASGLAGSLEQYF. In DNA form, the CDR3 reads TGCAGTGCTAGTGGACTAGCGGGCAGTCTTGAGCAGTACTTC.

This clonotype was recorded many times. This chain uses TRBV2 with TRBJ1-2, with TRBD1 identical over 8 bases. The CDR3 is 12 residues long. CDR1 is SNHLY and CDR2 is FYNNEI in the germline V gene. The trim removed 6 bases at V and 5 bases at J, leaving 2 bases unmatched. Written as DNA, the CDR3 is TGTGCCAGCAGACAGGGGGAGTATGGCTACACCTTC. It translates to CASRQGEYGYTF.

This clonotype was counted ten times or more. This chain links TRBV20-1 with TRBJ2-5; D is ambiguous. Germline CDR1 and CDR2: DFQATT and SNEGSKA (reference sequence). This CDR3 region has 13 residues. V gave up 3 bases and J gave up 5 bases, with 13 bases separating them. DNA of the CDR3: TGCAGTGCTAGTCGGGCGCTGGGGGAGACCCAGTACTTC. Translating it yields CSASRALGETQYF.

This clonotype appeared many times. The chain is built from TRBV4-2 and TRBJ2-5; 8 nucleotides match TRBD2. The CDR3 loop spans 18 amino acids. After removal of 1 base from V and 0 bases from J, the junction contained 10 bases not matched to a gene. Germline CDR1 and CDR2: LGHNA and YNFKEQ. The CDR3 sequence: CASSQGVESGGHQETQYF. CDR3 bases: TGTGCCAGCAGCCAAGGGGTCGAGAGCGGGGGCCACCAAGAGACCCAGTACTTC.

This clonotype appeared many times. In DNA form, the CDR3 reads TGTGCCAGCAGAGGAGGACTAGCGGGCCTGAGCTCTGGGGCCAACGTCCTGACTTTC. Its translation: CASRGGLAGLSSGANVLTF. V gene TRBV13 combines with J gene TRBJ2-6, with 11 bases lining up with TRBD2. V was clipped by 6 bases and J by 0 bases; unmatched bases: 10. Germline-derived CDR1 and CDR2 are PRHDT and FYEKMQ (reference sequence). This CDR3 contains 19 residues.

At least ten counts were recorded for this clonotype. The junction and the germline gene differ at one end; a read error may be behind it. The rearrangement links TRBV6-1 to TRBJ2-6; the D is unclear. CDR3 length equals 16 residues. Germline V gene lookup returns CDR1 MNHNS and CDR2 SASEGT. CDR3 nucleotides: TGTGCCAGCAGACTCCCCGGCACCACTGGAGCCAACGTCCTGACTTTC. Translating gives CASRLPGTTGANVLTF.

This clonotype showed up many times. This chain's CDR3 is CASRGARGIQYF. CDR3 nucleotide sequence: TGTGCCAGCAGAGGGGCGAGGGGCATTCAGTACTTC. This chain connects TRBV6-1 to TRBJ2-4, with D perhaps matching TRBD1 or TRBD2 (5 bases each). This CDR3 has 12 amino acids. Germline lookup yields CDR1 MNHNS and CDR2 SASEGT. The V gene lost 6 bases and the J gene lost 9 bases, with 12 bases spanning the gap.

This clonotype was seen ten or more times. The rearrangement joins TRBV28 to TRBJ2-3; D is undetermined. V lost 7 bases, J lost 4 bases, and 9 bases lay in between. The CDR3 spans 12 residues. Germline CDR1 MDHEN, CDR2 SYDVKM. The CDR3: CASTQSADTQYF. The DNA for the CDR3 is TGTGCCAGCACCCAGTCGGCAGATACGCAGTATTTT. Supplemented by reference TRBV28 and TRBJ2-3, the full variable domain reads DVKVTQSSRYLVKRTGEKVFLECVQDMDHENMFWYRQDPGLGLRLIYFSYDVKMKEKGDIPEGYSVSREKKERFSLILESASTNQTSMYLCASTQSADTQYFGPGTRLTVL.

There are many counts of this clonotype. The rearrangement links TRBV20-1 to TRBJ1-1; the D gene is possibly TRBD1 (5 bases). The CDR3 runs 13 residues. Trimming stripped 5 bases from V and 3 bases from J, with 13 bases between. Germline loops: CDR1 DFQATT, CDR2 SNEGSKA (reference sequence). CDR3 nucleotides: TGCAGTGCTGCGGGGGGAGGGCACACTGAAGCTTTCTTT. It codes for CSAAGGGHTEAFF.

The rearrangement links TRBV18 to TRBJ1-1; D is perhaps TRBD1 (6 bases). Germline lookup yields CDR1 KGHSH and CDR2 LQKENI. Trimming pared 3 bases from V and 2 bases from J, leaving 16 bases between. The CDR3 covers 16 residues. The CDR3 region is CASSPYPGHLNTEAFF. Here the CDR3 DNA reads TGTGCCAGCTCACCTTATCCGGGACACTTAAACACTGAAGCTTTCTTT.